These 5 T cell receptor beta chains share one sample of origin, sequenced in a study of cytomegalovirus exposure and HLA in healthy donors. The PCR was carried out with 60 Vbeta primers and 13 Jbeta primers. Measured with immunoSEQ multiplex PCR; TCRdb has only the in-frame clones, and not every one. The table records around 150,000 clones, around 80% of them present only once. Input material: PBMCs. All receptors come from a man aged 18 to 29 in good health and CMV-seropositive.

This clone was seen a handful of times. The rearrangement joins TRBV30 to TRBJ1-1, with D hard to call. The germline V gene has CDR1 GTSNPN and CDR2 SVGIG (reference sequence). V shed 0 bases and J shed 1 base, with 12 bases lying between them. This CDR3 is 15 amino acids long. The CDR3 reads CAWSVAPRGNTEAFF. CDR3 sequence (DNA): TGTGCCTGGAGTGTAGCCCCCCGAGGGAACACTGAAGCTTTCTTT.

This rearrangement joins TRBV18 to TRBJ1-6; TRBD1 might be the D (5 bases). CDR3 length: 15 amino acids. Deletions cut 2 bases from V and 7 bases from J, with 12 bases between. Germline loops: CDR1 KGHSH, CDR2 LQKENI. CDR3 nucleotides: TGTGCCAGCTCACCAGGGGCCCTTATCAATTCACCCCTCCACTTT. Translation gives CASSPGALINSPLHF.

In its sample, this clone was seen once. Additional DNA sequences in this sample encode the identical CDR3. The J gene is TRBJ2-2, the V gene TRBV9; D is uncertain. CDR3 length: 15 amino acids. CDR1 and CDR2 (germline): SGDLS, YYNGEE. V gave up 0 bases and J gave up 1 base, with 7 bases separating them. CDR3 protein: CASSVEAGNTGELFF. The CDR3, as DNA: TGTGCCAGCAGCGTAGAAGCAGGGAACACCGGGGAGCTGTTTTTT.

The count of this clone is one. V gene TRBV7-6 combines with J gene TRBJ2-2, with D perhaps matching TRBD1 (6 bases). Per germline, CDR1 SGHVS and CDR2 FNYEAQ. The V end was cut by 4 bases, the J end by 3 bases, with 21 bases between. The CDR3 is 18 residues long. In DNA, the CDR3 is TGTGCCAGCAGCTCCGGGACACGGATTAGTAGGGACACCGGGGAGCTGTTTTTT. Translated, it gives CASSSGTRISRDTGELFF.

The chain combines TRBV6-6 with TRBJ1-1; 7 bases are shared with TRBD1. The CDR3 runs to 13 residues. Germline V gene data show CDR1 as MNHNY and CDR2 as SVGAGI (reference sequence). The V gene end was trimmed by 5 bases and the J gene end by 8 bases; junction bases not matched to a gene: 8. Here the CDR3 reads CASSPGTATEAFF. CDR3 coding DNA: TGTGCCAGCAGTCCTGGGACAGCCACGGAAGCTTTCTTT.